The TCR beta chain described here comes from a study of human T cells and chemical hapten exposure. This CDR3 comprises 15 residues. The germline V and J ends were trimmed by 7 bases and 0 bases, with 13 bases remaining between them. In germline, CDR1 is LNHDA, CDR2 SQIVND (reference sequence). The time point is: patch test 2, 6 weeks after DPC sensitization. Specified treatment: therapeutic diphenylcyclopropenone sensitization with weekly scalp DPC. TCRdb re-called the RACE reads with MiXCR, one entry per CDR3 protein. The sample lists about 140,000 distinct CDR3 sequences; approximately 10% were seen once.

The starting material was whole blood, obtained in connection with sensitization to the hapten diphenylcyclopropenone (DPC). The rearrangement joins TRBV19 to TRBJ1-5, with D perhaps TRBD1 (6 bases). This receptor was identified in a woman in her forties or fifties with alopecia areata. Some clones in this sample may be carry-over from other donors' samples. The CDR3 protein is CASTTTGISNQPQHF. CDR3 sequence (DNA): TGTGCCAGTACCACAACAGGGATTAGCAATCAGCCCCAGCATTTT.